This TCR beta chain emerged from a study of shared clonotypes between healthy human individuals. Findings and caveats of the study: Limitation of the genetic and exposure-history diversity represented came from the few donors. Larger estimated richness was generally recorded for naive subsets relative to memory subsets.

CDR1 and CDR2 (germline): KGHSH, LQKENI. This CDR3 spans 15 amino acids. Trimming took 3 bases from V and 9 from J; bases not matched to a gene: 2. Details on this clone: Its antigen is as yet unknown.

For every subset, genomic DNA was evenly distributed across several immunoSEQ plates. Only in-frame clones appear in the TCRdb table, and some are missing; sequencing was by immunoSEQ multiplex PCR. The table shows millions of clones, with around 90% occurring only once. The chain has TRBV18 and TRBJ2-1; 16 bases align to TRBD2. The sequenced sample consisted of naive CD4+ T cells sorted from blood. Regarding subset: CD45RA+ positively selected. The source is a man between 18 and 35 years old in good health. The CDR3 region has the DNA TGTGCCAGCTCACCGGGACTAGCGGGAGGGGCTGAGCAGTTCTTC. Its protein is CASSPGLAGGAEQFF.